These 28 T cell receptor beta chains share one sample of origin, sequenced in a study of memory CD4+ T cells and cytomegalovirus serostatus. The sort gate was single viable CD3+CD4+CD8-CD45RO+ cells for memory CD4+ T cells. Repertoires were generated with immunoSEQ multiplex PCR, while TCRdb's copy carries only in-frame clones and drops some. The sample includes 40,000 to 50,000 clones, approximately 82% seen only once; the top ten take roughly 2%. The sample was memory CD4+ T cells from blood. These receptors all come from an adult in good health and CMV-seronegative.

With respect to this clone: One end of the junction is discordant with germline, which a read error may explain. The chain carries TRBV7-7 and TRBJ2-5, with D hard to call. Per germline, CDR1 SSHAT and CDR2 FNYEAQ (reference sequence). This CDR3 has 13 amino acids. CDR3 nucleotide sequence: TGTGCTAGCAGCTTGGATACTGGAGAGACCCAGTACTTC. It translates to CASSLDTGETQYF.

The V gene is TRBV19, the J gene TRBJ2-2; possible D gene TRBD1, 6 bases. The length of the CDR3 is 13 residues. Trimming pared 7 bases from V and 4 bases from J, leaving 10 bases between. Germline assignment: CDR1 LNHDA and CDR2 SQIVND (reference sequence). CDR3 in DNA: TGTGCCAGTAACGCAGGGGCCACCGGGGAGCTGTTTTTT. This sequence encodes CASNAGATGELFF.

V is TRBV28 and J is TRBJ1-4; 8 positions agree with TRBD1. Germline CDR1 and CDR2: MDHEN and SYDVKM. J was trimmed by 4 bases and V by 4 bases; bases with no gene match: 8. The CDR3 has 16 amino acids. The CDR3 loop reads CASSSQKQGGNEKLFF. CDR3 coding DNA: TGTGCCAGCAGTTCCCAAAAACAGGGGGGTAATGAAAAACTGTTTTTT.

A word on this clone: The junction departs from germline at one end; a sequencing error may be responsible. This sequence joins TRBV7-7 and TRBJ2-5, with a weak D call TRBD1 (5 bases). Germline V gives CDR1 SSHAT, CDR2 FNYEAQ (reference sequence). The CDR3 extends over 15 amino acids. The CDR3 here is CASSLGAVRVETQYF. DNA for the CDR3: TGTGCTAGCAGCTTAGGGGCAGTCAGGGTAGAGACCCAGTACTTC.

The rearrangement links TRBV28 to TRBJ1-1; D perhaps matches TRBD1 (5 bases). This CDR3 contains 11 residues. Between the trimmed V and J ends, which lost 6 bases and 7 bases, there was a span of 9 bases. Germline V gene sequence: CDR1 MDHEN, CDR2 SYDVKM. The CDR3 loop is CASRGDLEAFF. The CDR3 DNA reads as TGTGCCAGCAGGGGGGACCTTGAAGCTTTCTTT.

The V gene is TRBV18, the J gene TRBJ2-7; the match to TRBD1 covers 10 bases. The CDR3 runs to 13 residues. V dropped 6 bases and J dropped 5; count of bases not matched to a gene: 4. Germline CDR1 KGHSH, CDR2 LQKENI. CDR3 sequence reads: CASSRGTGDEQYF. CDR3 coding DNA: TGTGCCAGCTCCCGGGGGACAGGGGACGAGCAGTACTTC.

The chain links TRBV13 to TRBJ2-7; 9 nucleotides align to TRBD1. The V segment lost 5 bases and the J segment 0 bases; nucleotides outside the gene matches: 11. CDR1 is PRHDT and CDR2 is FYEKMQ in the germline V gene (reference sequence). The length of the CDR3 is 17 residues. The CDR3 region is CASSLYAGTGSSYEQYF. CDR3 DNA: TGTGCCAGCAGCCTATACGCCGGGACAGGGAGCTCCTACGAGCAGTACTTC.

The V gene is TRBV7-8, the J gene TRBJ2-7; possibly TRBD1 or TRBD2 for D (5 bases each). Germline loops: CDR1 SGHVS, CDR2 FQNEAQ. This CDR3 spans 11 amino acids. V gave up 6 bases and J gave up 3 bases, with 6 bases separating them. The CDR3 DNA is TGTGCCAGCAGGGGGGTCTACGAGCAGTACTTC. This gives the protein CASRGVYEQYF.

The chain couples TRBV7-2 to TRBJ1-2; 10 positions match TRBD1. Germline V CDR1 and CDR2: SGHTA, FQGNSA. This CDR3 comprises 15 residues. The V gene end was trimmed by 4 bases and the J gene end by 8 bases; junction bases not matched to a gene: 10. The CDR3 DNA is TGTGCCAGCAGCTCGACAGGGGGCGCGTTAGAGGGCTACACCTTC. Translating gives CASSSTGGALEGYTF.

The chain recombines TRBV6-5 with TRBJ2-7; weak D call: TRBD2 (6 bases). V dropped 2 bases and J dropped 6 bases, with 8 bases sitting between them. Germline CDR1 reads MNHEY; CDR2 reads SVGAGI. This CDR3 comprises 12 residues. CDR3 loop: CASSYVGGEQYF. The CDR3 bases are TGTGCCAGCAGTTACGTGGGGGGCGAGCAGTACTTC.

This chain uses TRBV9 with TRBJ2-2; D ambiguous. Germline values: CDR1 SGDLS, CDR2 YYNGEE. The V end lost 3 bases, the J end lost 6 bases, and 15 bases lay between the germline ends. The CDR3 contains 15 residues. The CDR3 sequence is CASSELDMTPGELFF. CDR3 DNA sequence: TGTGCCAGCAGCGAACTCGACATGACCCCCGGGGAGCTGTTTTTT.

The CDR3 reads CASSEWYGYTF. CDR3 in DNA: TGTGCCAGCAGTGAATGGTATGGCTACACCTTC. J is TRBJ1-2 and V is TRBV6-1, with D unresolved. Germline V gene data show CDR1 as MNHNS and CDR2 as SASEGT. The CDR3 is made up of 11 amino acids. Trimming took 2 bases from V and 5 from J, leaving 3 bases between them.

This clone was detected once. V gene TRBV18 combines with J gene TRBJ1-5; TRBD1 matches 7 bases. CDR1 is KGHSH and CDR2 is LQKENI in the germline V gene. J lost 5 bases, V lost 2 bases, and 3 bases had no gene match. The length of the CDR3 is 14 residues. The CDR3 DNA follows: TGTGCCAGCTCACCAACAGGGGCATATCAGCCCCAGCATTTT. It specifies CASSPTGAYQPQHF. Variable domain in full (rest from reference TRBV18 and TRBJ1-5): NAGVMQNPRHLVRRRGQEARLRCSPMKGHSHVYWYRQLPEEGLKFMVYLQKENIIDESGMPKERFSAEFPKEGPSILRIQQVVRGDSAAYFCASSPTGAYQPQHFGDGTRLSIL.

The rearrangement joins TRBV19 to TRBJ2-2; D is undetermined. Germline values: CDR1 LNHDA, CDR2 SQIVND (reference sequence). Trimming pared 7 bases from V and 3 bases from J, leaving 15 bases between. This CDR3 contains 15 residues. The CDR3 region has the DNA TGTGCCAGTACCAATAGAGGCACCCACACCGGGGAGCTGTTTTTT. Its protein is CASTNRGTHTGELFF.

The chain uses TRBV7-2 and TRBJ2-7; TRBD1 or TRBD2 may be the D gene (6 bases each). V shed 2 bases and J shed 7 bases, with 15 bases lying between them. CDR1 and CDR2 (germline): SGHTA, FQGNSA. The CDR3 runs 14 residues. DNA of the CDR3: TGTGCCAGCAGCTTAAAAAAGGGGGGTTCTGAGCAGTACTTC. Residues: CASSLKKGGSEQYF.

The chain is built from TRBV2 and TRBJ2-7; 7 bases align to TRBD1. The junction had 6 bases not matched to a gene; V was cut back by 5 bases and J by 2 bases. The CDR3 has 14 amino acids. Per the germline V gene, CDR1 is SNHLY and CDR2 is FYNNEI. Here the CDR3 DNA reads TGTGCCAGCAGTACGGACAGGCGAACCTACGAGCAGTACTTC. It yields the protein CASSTDRRTYEQYF.

CDR3 loop: CASSLVARASLSTDTQYF. The DNA for the CDR3 is TGTGCCAGCAGCTTAGTAGCCCGGGCTAGCCTAAGCACAGATACGCAGTATTTT. This chain links TRBV5-5 with TRBJ2-3; a weak D match, TRBD2 (5 bases). Germline loops: CDR1 SGHKS, CDR2 YYEKEE (reference sequence). This CDR3 has 18 amino acids. V dropped 2 bases and J dropped 0 bases, with 19 bases sitting between them.

V usage is TRBV6-5 and J usage is TRBJ2-1; 9 bases fit TRBD1. The CDR3 covers 16 residues. V shed 4 bases and J 4 bases; nucleotides not matched to a gene: 8. Germline V gene sequence: CDR1 MNHEY, CDR2 SVGAGI. Written as DNA, the CDR3 is TGTGCCAGCAGTTCACACAGGGGGCAATGGTACAATGAGCAGTTCTTC. It is translated as CASSSHRGQWYNEQFF.

The chain couples TRBV18 to TRBJ1-5; maybe TRBD1 (5 bases). Germline V gene sequence: CDR1 KGHSH, CDR2 LQKENI. V was cut by 3 bases and J by 2 bases, with 11 bases left in between. The CDR3 has 15 residues. The CDR3 DNA follows: TGTGCCAGCTCACCGCAGGGATCAGGCAATCAGCCCCAGCATTTT. It specifies CASSPQGSGNQPQHF.

This clone was recorded many times. The V and J genes are TRBV18 and TRBJ1-4; D is uncertain. The germline CDR1 and CDR2 sequences are KGHSH and LQKENI. This CDR3 is built from 13 residues. Trimming left V 2 bases short and J 8 bases short, with 9 bases between. The CDR3 loop is CASSPDRVEKLFF. CDR3 DNA: TGTGCCAGCTCACCAGACCGAGTCGAAAAACTGTTTTTT.

J is TRBJ2-1 and V is TRBV5-1, with TRBD1 matching 8 bases. V lost 0 bases, J lost 5 bases, and 4 bases stayed unmatched. Germline CDR1 is SGHRS and CDR2 is YFSETQ. There are 15 residues in the CDR3. The CDR3 region has the DNA TGCGCCAGCAGCTTGGCGGGACAGGCGAACAATGAGCAGTTCTTC. It codes for CASSLAGQANNEQFF.

In its sample, this clone was seen a few times. The chain links TRBV9 to TRBJ1-2; no clear D gene. The CDR3 has 14 residues. Germline CDR1 reads SGDLS; CDR2 reads YYNGEE. V was trimmed by 2 bases and J by 4 bases, leaving 12 bases between them. The CDR3 loop reads CASSVTTGPYGYTF. The CDR3 region has the DNA TGTGCCAGCAGCGTTACAACCGGTCCCTATGGCTACACCTTC. Full variable domain (missing parts from reference TRBV9 and TRBJ1-2): DSGVTQTPKHLITATGQRVTLRCSPRSGDLSVYWYQQSLDQGLQFLIQYYNGEERAKGNILERFSAQQFPDLHSELNLSSLELGDSALYFCASSVTTGPYGYTFGSGTRLTVV.

J is TRBJ2-7 and V is TRBV6-1; 7 bases line up with TRBD2. This CDR3 contains 15 residues. V was clipped by 1 base and J by 4 bases; unmatched bases: 7. Germline assignment: CDR1 MNHNS and CDR2 SASEGT. The CDR3 loop is CASSEERGVSYEQYF. In DNA form, the CDR3 reads TGTGCCAGCAGTGAAGAGCGGGGCGTTTCGTACGAGCAGTACTTC.

The V call is TRBV6-1, the J call TRBJ2-6; D is undetermined. V was cut by 7 bases and J by 0 bases, with 10 bases left in between. The length of the CDR3 is 15 residues. The V gene's germline CDR1 is MNHNS and CDR2 SASEGT. The CDR3 nucleotides are TGTGCCAGCACCCTAAGTCTCTCTGGGGCCAACGTCCTGACTTTC. Translating it yields CASTLSLSGANVLTF.

This clone has only a few counts. The chain joins TRBV25-1 to TRBJ2-5, with no clear D. The end of the DNA aligns better with TRBJ2-7, so the J call may be wrong. The CDR3 consists of 13 residues. Germline V gives CDR1 MGHDK, CDR2 SYGVNS. This CDR3 reads CASSEQTDYEQYF. The DNA of the CDR3 is TGTGCCAGCAGTGAACAGACGGATTACGAGCAGTACTTC.

V gene TRBV7-2 combines with J gene TRBJ1-1, with D unclear. V lost 7 bases and J 3 bases, leaving 18 bases between the germline ends. The germline CDR1 and CDR2 sequences are SGHTA and FQGNSA. The CDR3 consists of 15 residues. CDR3 nucleotides: TGTGCCAGCACCCCGAGGGCTAGAGGGCACACTGAAGCTTTCTTT. Amino acids: CASTPRARGHTEAFF. Based on the CDR3 plus reference TRBV7-2 and TRBJ1-1, the full variable domain is GAGVSQSPSNKVTEKGKDVELRCDPISGHTALYWYRQSLGQGLEFLIYFQGNSAPDKSGLPSDRFSAERTGGSVSTLTIQRTQQEDSAVYLCASTPRARGHTEAFFGQGTRLTVV.

V is TRBV7-9 and J is TRBJ1-1, with 7 bases aligning to TRBD1. Trimming took 5 bases from V and 8 from J; bases not matched to a gene: 8. Germline CDR1 and CDR2: SEHNR and FQNEAQ (reference sequence). This CDR3 is built from 13 residues. CDR3 sequence: CASSTGGGREAFF. CDR3 DNA sequence: TGTGCCAGCAGCACCGGAGGGGGCAGGGAAGCTTTCTTT.

The V gene is TRBV9, the J gene TRBJ2-4; TRBD2 matches at 7 bases. The CDR3 covers 15 residues. V lost 1 base, J lost 3 bases, and 4 bases stayed unmatched. Germline-derived CDR1 and CDR2 are SGDLS and YYNGEE. The CDR3 DNA follows: TGTGCCAGCAGCGTAACCTCGGGAGGCAAAAACATTCAGTACTTC. It translates to CASSVTSGGKNIQYF.